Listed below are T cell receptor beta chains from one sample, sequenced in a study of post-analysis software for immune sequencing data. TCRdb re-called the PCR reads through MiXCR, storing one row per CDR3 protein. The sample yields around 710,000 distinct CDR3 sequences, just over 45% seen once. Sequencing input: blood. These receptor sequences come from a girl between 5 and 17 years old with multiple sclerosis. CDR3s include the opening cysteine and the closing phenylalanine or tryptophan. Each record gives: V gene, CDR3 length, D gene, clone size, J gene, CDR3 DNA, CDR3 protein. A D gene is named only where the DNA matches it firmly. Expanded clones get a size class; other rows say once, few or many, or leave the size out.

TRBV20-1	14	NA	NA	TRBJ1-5	TGCAGTGCTAGAGATTTCATCATCGAAGGGCCCCAGCATTTT	CSARDFIIEGPQHF
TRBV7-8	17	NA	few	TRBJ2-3	TGTGCCAGCAGCTTAGTTGGTGGGAGAGGAGGCACAGATACGCAGTATTTT	CASSLVGGRGGTDTQYF
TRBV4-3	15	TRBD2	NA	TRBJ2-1	TGCGCCAGCAGCCCAGTTCAGCGGGGGGACAATGAGCAGTTCTTC	CASSPVQRGDNEQFF
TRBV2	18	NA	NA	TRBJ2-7	TGTGCCAGCAGTGACGGGGACAGGGAACTAGCGGGGTCCTACGAGCAGTACTTC	CASSDGDRELAGSYEQYF
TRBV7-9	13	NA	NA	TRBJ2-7	TGTGCCAGCAGCGGGCCAATGGACTACGAGCAGTACTTC	CASSGPMDYEQYF
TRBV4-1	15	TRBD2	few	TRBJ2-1	TGCGCCAGCAGCCAAGGAACGGGAGGGGTCAATGAGCAGTTCTTC	CASSQGTGGVNEQFF
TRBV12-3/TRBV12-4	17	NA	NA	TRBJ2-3	TGTGCCAGCAGTCGCCCCTCCCTAGCAGTCAACACAGATACGCAGTATTTT	CASSRPSLAVNTDTQYF
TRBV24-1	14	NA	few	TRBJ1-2	TGTGCCACCAGTGATTTGACAGGGAACTATGGCTACACCTTC	CATSDLTGNYGYTF
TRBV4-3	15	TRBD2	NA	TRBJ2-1	TGTGCCAGCAGCCAAGTGACTAGCGGATACAATGAGCAGTTCTTC	CASSQVTSGYNEQFF
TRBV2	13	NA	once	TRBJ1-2	TGTGCCAGCAGTGGTACACAGGGAAGTGGCTACACCTTC	CASSGTQGSGYTF
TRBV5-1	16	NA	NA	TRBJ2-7	TGCGTCAGCAGCTTGGTTGGCTCCCCTGCCCCCTACGAGCAGTACTTC	CVSSLVGSPAPYEQYF
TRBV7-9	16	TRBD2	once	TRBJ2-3	TGTGCCAGCAGCTTTCACAGCGGGATGATGGCAGATACGCAGTATTTT	CASSFHSGMMADTQYF
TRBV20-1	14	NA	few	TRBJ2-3	TGCAGTGCCCCGAGGCCAGGGGAACAAGGAACGCAGTATTTT	CSAPRPGEQGTQYF
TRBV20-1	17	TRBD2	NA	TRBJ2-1	TGCAGTCTCAGTAGGCTAGCGGGAGCCGGGTCCTACAATGAGCAGTTCTTC	CSLSRLAGAGSYNEQFF
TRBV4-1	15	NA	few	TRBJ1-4	TGCGCCAGCAGCCAAGCGGGGACCCCAAATGAAAAACTGTTTTTT	CASSQAGTPNEKLFF
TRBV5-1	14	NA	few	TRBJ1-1	TGCGCCAGCAGCACCGACAGTGCGAACACTGAAGCTTTCTTT	CASSTDSANTEAFF
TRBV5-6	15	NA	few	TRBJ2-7	TGTGCCAGCAGCTTGTTCGGGGGATTCAGCTACGAGCAGTACTTC	CASSLFGGFSYEQYF
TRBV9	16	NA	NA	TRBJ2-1	TGTGCCAGCAGCGTAGTGGCAGGGGAGGGATACAATGAGCAGTTCTTC	CASSVVAGEGYNEQFF
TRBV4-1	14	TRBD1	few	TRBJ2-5	TGCGCCAGCAGCCAAGACGCCGGGACAGGGCTGGAGTACTTC	CASSQDAGTGLEYF
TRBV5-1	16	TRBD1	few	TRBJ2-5	TGCGCCAGCAGCTTGGCCGCCACAGGGGCACAAGAGACCCAGTACTTC	CASSLAATGAQETQYF
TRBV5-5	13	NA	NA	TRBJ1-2	TGTGCCAGCAGCCTGACCGGGCTCTATGGCTACACCTTC	CASSLTGLYGYTF
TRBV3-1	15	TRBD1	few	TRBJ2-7	TGTGCCAGCAGCCAAGAGGAACAGGGGCTCCCTGAGCAGTACTTC	CASSQEEQGLPEQYF
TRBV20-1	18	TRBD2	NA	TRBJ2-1	TGCAGTGCTAGCTCGGGCTGGTTGCGGGAGGGCCTCTTAAATGAGCAGTTCTTC	CSASSGWLREGLLNEQFF
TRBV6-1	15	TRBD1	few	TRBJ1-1	TGTGCCGGAGTCGATACAGGGGCGCCGAACACTGAAGCTTTCTTT	CAGVDTGAPNTEAFF
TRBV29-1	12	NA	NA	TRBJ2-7	TGCAGCGTTGCCGGGACTTTATACGAGCAGTACTTC	CSVAGTLYEQYF
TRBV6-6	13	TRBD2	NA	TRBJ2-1	TGTGCCAGCAGTCACACCGGGAGGCATGAGCAGTTCTTC	CASSHTGRHEQFF
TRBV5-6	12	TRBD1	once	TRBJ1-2	TGTGCCAGCAGCCGACAGGGCACGGGCTACACCTTC	CASSRQGTGYTF
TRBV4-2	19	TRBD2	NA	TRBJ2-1	TGTGCCAGCAGCCAATCGGGACCGGGCCTTGGAGCGGGGGACAATGAGCAGTTCTTC	CASSQSGPGLGAGDNEQFF
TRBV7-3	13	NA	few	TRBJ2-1	TGTGCCAGCGCTGCGGGGCTTAGGAATGAGCAGTTCTTC	CASAAGLRNEQFF
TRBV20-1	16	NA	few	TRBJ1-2	TGCAGTGCTAGAGGGGCAGGGGCTCTGGAAAGCTATGGCTACACCTTC	CSARGAGALESYGYTF
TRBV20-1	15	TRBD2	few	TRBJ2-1	TGCAGTGCTCCGAGAAACGGACTAGCGGTTTGGGAGCAGTTCTTC	CSAPRNGLAVWEQFF
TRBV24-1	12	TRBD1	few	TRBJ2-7	TGTGCCACCGGGACAGGGTCCTACGAGCAGTACTTC	CATGTGSYEQYF
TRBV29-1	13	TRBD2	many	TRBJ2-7	TGCAGCGAAATTAGCGGGAGGGCCTACGAGCAGTACTTC	CSEISGRAYEQYF